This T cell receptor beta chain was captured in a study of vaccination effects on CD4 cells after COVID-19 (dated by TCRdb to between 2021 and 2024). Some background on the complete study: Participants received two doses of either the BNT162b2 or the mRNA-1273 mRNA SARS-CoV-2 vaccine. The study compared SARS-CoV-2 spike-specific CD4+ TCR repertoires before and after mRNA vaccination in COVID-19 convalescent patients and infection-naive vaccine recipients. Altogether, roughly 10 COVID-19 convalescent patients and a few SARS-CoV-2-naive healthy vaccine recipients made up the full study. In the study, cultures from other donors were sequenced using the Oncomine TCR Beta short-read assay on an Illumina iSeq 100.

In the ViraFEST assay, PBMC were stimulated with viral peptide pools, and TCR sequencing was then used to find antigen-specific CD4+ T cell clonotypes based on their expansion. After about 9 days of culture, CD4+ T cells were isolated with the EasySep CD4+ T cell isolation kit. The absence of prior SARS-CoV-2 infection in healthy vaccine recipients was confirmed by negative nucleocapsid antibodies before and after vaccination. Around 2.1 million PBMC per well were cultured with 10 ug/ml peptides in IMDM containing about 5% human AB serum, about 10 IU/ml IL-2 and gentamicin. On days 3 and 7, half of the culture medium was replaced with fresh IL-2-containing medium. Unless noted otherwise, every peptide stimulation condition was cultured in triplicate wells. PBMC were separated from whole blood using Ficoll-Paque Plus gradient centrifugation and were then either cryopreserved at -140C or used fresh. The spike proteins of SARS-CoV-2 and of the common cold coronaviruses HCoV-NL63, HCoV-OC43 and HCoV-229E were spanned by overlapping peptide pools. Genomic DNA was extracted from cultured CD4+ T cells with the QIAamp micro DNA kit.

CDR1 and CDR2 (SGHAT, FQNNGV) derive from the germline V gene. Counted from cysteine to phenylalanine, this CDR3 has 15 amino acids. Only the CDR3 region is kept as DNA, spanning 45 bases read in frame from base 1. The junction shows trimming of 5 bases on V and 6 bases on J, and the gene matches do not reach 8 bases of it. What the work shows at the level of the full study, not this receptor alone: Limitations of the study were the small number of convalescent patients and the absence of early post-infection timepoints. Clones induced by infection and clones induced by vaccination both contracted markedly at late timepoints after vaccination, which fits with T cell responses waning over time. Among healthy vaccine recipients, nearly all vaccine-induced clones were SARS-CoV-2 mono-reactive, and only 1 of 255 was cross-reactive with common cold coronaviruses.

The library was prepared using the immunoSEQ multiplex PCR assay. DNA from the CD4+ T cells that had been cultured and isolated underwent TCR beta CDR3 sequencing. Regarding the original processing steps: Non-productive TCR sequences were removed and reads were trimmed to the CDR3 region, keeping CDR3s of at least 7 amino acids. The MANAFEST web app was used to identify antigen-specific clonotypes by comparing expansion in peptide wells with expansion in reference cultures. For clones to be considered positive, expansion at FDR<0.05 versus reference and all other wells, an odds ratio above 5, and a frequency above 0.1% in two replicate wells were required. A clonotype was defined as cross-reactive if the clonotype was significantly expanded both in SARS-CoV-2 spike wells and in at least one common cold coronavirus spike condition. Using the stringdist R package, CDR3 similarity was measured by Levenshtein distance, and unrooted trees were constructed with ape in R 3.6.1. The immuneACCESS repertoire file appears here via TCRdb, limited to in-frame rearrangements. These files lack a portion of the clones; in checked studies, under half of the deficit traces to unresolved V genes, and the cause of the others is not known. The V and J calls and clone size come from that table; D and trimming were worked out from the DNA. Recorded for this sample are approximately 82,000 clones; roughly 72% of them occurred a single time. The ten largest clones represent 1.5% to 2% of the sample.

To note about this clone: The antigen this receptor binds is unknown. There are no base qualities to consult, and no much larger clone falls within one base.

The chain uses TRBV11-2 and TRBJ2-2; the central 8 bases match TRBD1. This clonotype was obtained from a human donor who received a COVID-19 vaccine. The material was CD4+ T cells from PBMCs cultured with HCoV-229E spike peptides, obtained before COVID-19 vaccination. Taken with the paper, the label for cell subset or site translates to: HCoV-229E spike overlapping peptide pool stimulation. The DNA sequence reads TGTGCCAGCAGCCGTGGACAGGGTTGGGCCGGGGAGCTGTTTTTT. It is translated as CASSRGQGWAGELFF. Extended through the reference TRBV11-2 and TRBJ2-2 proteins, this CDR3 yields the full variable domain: EAGVAQSPRYKIIEKRQSVAFWCNPISGHATLYWYQQILGQGPKLLIQFQNNGVVDDSQLPKDRFSAERLKGVDSTLKIQPAKLEDSAVYLCASSRGQGWAGELFFGEGSRLTVL.